This TCR beta chain was captured in a study of blood T cells in healthy people across ages. A second PCR of 7 to 11 cycles used a sample-barcoded 5' primer and a J-beta primer mix. There were at least 3 million CDR3-containing paired-end reads obtained from each sample. From the 5' RACE reads, TCRdb called clonotypes with MiXCR, one entry per CDR3 protein. The sample records some 1.6 million distinct CDR3 sequences, almost 35% being singletons. CDR1 SGDLS and CDR2 YYNGEE come from the germline V gene. This CDR3 region has 13 residues. What was sequenced was blood. This TCR was sampled from a woman in her thirties in good health. This chain joins TRBV9 and TRBJ2-4; D is perhaps TRBD2 (5 bases). The DNA matches TRBJ2-7 better at its end, which makes the J call doubtful. CDR3 sequence reads: CASSVELDYEQYF. In DNA, the CDR3 is TGTGCCAGCAGCGTAGAACTAGATTACGAGCAGTACTTC.